Sequencing of this T cell receptor (beta chain) was carried out in a study of cytomegalovirus exposure and HLA in healthy donors (dated by TCRdb to between 2016 and 2019). Notes on the research overall: According to a later analysis, the roughly 120 validation repertoires were produced on the same platform as the roughly 600 repertoires of the first cohort. The study was designed to test whether signatures of past pathogen exposure could be identified by cataloging public T cell receptors. To predict cytomegalovirus infection status, the study combined high-throughput TCR immunosequencing, statistical association of individual TCRs with disease status, and machine learning. Besides the first cohort of under 700 subjects, a separate validation cohort made up of roughly 120 different subjects was used.

Donors formed part of the validation cohort, which comprised over a hundred subjects and was distinct from the first cohort of 690 or so subjects. To note about this clone: Its binding antigen is unknown. No quality values exist for individual bases; no much larger clone is one base distant.

Broader findings and caveats from the paper: In both the original and validation cohorts, the classifier was reported to diagnose cytomegalovirus status with high specificity and sensitivity. The authors suggested that the approach could potentially be extended to other disease states and immunological phenotypes. A later analysis found that TCRs clustered in the first cohort also tended to co-occur in the approximately 120 validation repertoires, with about 94% of cluster scores above 0. The study listed approximately 150 TCR beta chains as associated with cytomegalovirus. All 120 or so repertoires were used to score co-occurrence in the validation cohort in a later analysis, because that analysis had no HLA typing for the cohort. Most TCR sequences were seen in very few donors, while some public TCRs were found in many individuals. In vitro tests confirmed that a few of the cytomegalovirus-associated TCR beta chains recognize cytomegalovirus antigens.

Libraries were built with the immunoSEQ multiplex PCR assay. For the original study's pipeline: A statistical classification framework was developed to diagnose cytomegalovirus status using the catalog of TCR beta chain sequences. TCRdb mirrors the immuneACCESS table, restricted to in-frame sequences. Some clones are absent from its copies; in checked studies, under half trace to an unresolved V gene, and the reason for the others is unknown. Clone size and V and J calls were adopted from that table, with D and trimming inferred from the DNA. Within this sample are 250,000 to 300,000 clones, with 80% to 90% of them counted one time only. The ten largest clones capture approximately 1% of the sample. The V end gives up 6 bases and the J end 3 bases, leaving 9 bases in the junction not matched to a gene. In the germline V gene (reference sequence), CDR1 corresponds to LNHDA and CDR2 to SQIVND. Including the terminal cysteine and phenylalanine, the CDR3 comprises 16 residues. Just CDR3 DNA is preserved here, 48 bases in frame from base 1.

The sequence was collected from a woman aged 18-29 years in good health and CMV-seronegative. The sequenced material came from PBMCs. The rearranged chain carries TRBV19 and TRBJ1-5; 9 middle bases align to TRBD1. Here is the DNA: TGTGCCAGTAGCCCCGGGACAGGGCGCTTCAATCAGCCCCAGCATTTT. It translates as CASSPGTGRFNQPQHF.